The T cell receptor beta chain described here comes from a study of T cell changes during pregnancy in multiple sclerosis. The germline V gene encodes CDR1 SGHTS and CDR2 YDEGEE. The germline V and J ends were trimmed by 6 bases and 0 bases, with 18 bases remaining between them. CDR3 size: 16 residues. Clones were read by immunoSEQ multiplex PCR, and TCRdb kept only the in-frame ones, dropping some. Among about 24,000 clones listed, 88% were seen once. The V and J genes are TRBV5-8 and TRBJ1-1; D is possibly TRBD1 (6 bases). The clonotype comes from a female donor in good health, enrolled as a control in a pregnancy study. The sequences come from CD4+ T cells from peripheral blood mononuclear cells, collected in the first trimester of pregnancy. CDR3 region: CASNLGGASMNTEAFF. DNA for the CDR3: TGTGCCAGCAACTTAGGGGGGGCGAGTATGAACACTGAAGCTTTCTTT.